The T cell receptor beta chain described here comes from a study of blood T cell repertoires in COVID-19 (dated by TCRdb to the early 2020s). Context from the whole study: Samples covering the acute and convalescent phases of COVID-19 were provided by collaborators in the United States, Italy and Spain. The material from the prospective study consisted of cDNA or gDNA derived from T cells, B-cell-depleted T cells, or PBMCs. Deeply sampled blood TCRbeta repertoires from subjects exposed to, actively infected with, or recovered from COVID-19 were included in the dataset. A freely available public database, intended as a resource for researchers studying the immune response to SARS-CoV-2, is where the repertoires were released. The samples were drawn from the first 160 participants of the ongoing ImmuneRACE study and from 1,254 subjects provided by 6 global collaborators. Sample metadata almost always included a de-identified subject ID, COVID-19 status, age in years and sex. HLA class I and class II types, where available, came from metadata supplied by the sample provider rather than from assay-based typing. Broader findings and caveats from the paper: The amount of clinical and demographic metadata varied by source and participant and was provided uncurated.

As encoded in the germline V gene (reference sequence), CDR1 is LNHDA while CDR2 is SQIVND. The CDR3 covers 15 residues, taking in both the cysteine and the phenylalanine. This entry keeps only the CDR3 DNA: 45 bases, framed from base 1. The germline V end is reduced by 7 bases and the J end by 2 bases; junction bases left unmatched: 6. TCRbeta CDR3 regions were amplified from genomic DNA by means of the immunoSEQ Assay, a bias-controlled multiplex PCR. In the original analysis: Within the assay, amplification of reference gene primers was used to estimate how many nucleated cells each sample contained. To quantify the absolute abundance of each unique TCRbeta CDR3 rearrangement, sequence reads were collapsed and filtered. For each sample, productive Simpson clonality was calculated by taking the square root of Simpson's diversity index across productive rearrangements. TCRdb carries this immuneACCESS record with in-frame sequences only. Its versions omit some clonotypes, under half of them owing to an unresolved V gene in the studies checked, with the rest unexplained. The DNA gave D and trimming, while V, J and clone size come from that table. The sample includes about 120,000 clones, with 82% observed a single time. Together, the top ten hold about 4.2% of the sample.

Collaborating institutions collected whole blood in K2EDTA tubes following their own protocols. For TCRbeta analysis, collaborator samples were shipped as frozen whole blood, as isolated PBMCs, or as DNA extracted from either sample type. Regarding this clone: Its antigen target is currently unknown. One base away there is no much larger clone; base qualities are not given.

The TCR originated in a woman aged 70-85 years with acute or convalescent COVID-19. The sample was peripheral blood. The V and J segments used are TRBV19 and TRBJ2-5, and TRBD2 matches 11 of the central bases. The CDR3 here reads CASTLAGGLQETQYF. The DNA sequence is given as TGTGCCAGTACCTTAGCGGGGGGGTTACAAGAGACCCAGTACTTC.